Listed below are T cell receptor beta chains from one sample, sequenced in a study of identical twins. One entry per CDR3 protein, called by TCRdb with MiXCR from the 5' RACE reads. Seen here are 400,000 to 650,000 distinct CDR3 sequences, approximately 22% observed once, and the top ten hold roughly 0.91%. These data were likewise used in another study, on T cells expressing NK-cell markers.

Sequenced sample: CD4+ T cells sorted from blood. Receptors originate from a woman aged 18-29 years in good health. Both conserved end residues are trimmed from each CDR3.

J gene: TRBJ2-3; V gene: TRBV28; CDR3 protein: ASNEASGSHTQY
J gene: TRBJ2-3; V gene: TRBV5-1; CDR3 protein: ASSLGIGGRASSTDTQY
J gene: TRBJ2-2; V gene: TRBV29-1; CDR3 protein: SVEEGGTGELF
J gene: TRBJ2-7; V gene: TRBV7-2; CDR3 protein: ASSLAAPGLGGSYEQY
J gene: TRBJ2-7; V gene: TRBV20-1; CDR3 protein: SARAMNRLAYEQY
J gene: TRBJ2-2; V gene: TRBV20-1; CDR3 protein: SARDRRVPGELF
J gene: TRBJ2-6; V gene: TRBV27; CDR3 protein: ASSRDNSEANVLT
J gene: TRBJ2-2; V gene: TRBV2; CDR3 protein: ASRRETGELF
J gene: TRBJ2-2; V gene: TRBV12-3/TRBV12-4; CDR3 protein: ATRARINTGELF
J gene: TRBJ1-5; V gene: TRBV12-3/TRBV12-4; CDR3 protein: ASSDRDEEAQH
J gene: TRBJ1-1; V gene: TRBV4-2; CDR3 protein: ASSHRQQGAEAF
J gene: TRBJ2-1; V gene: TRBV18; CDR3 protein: ASSPPGGGTGNEQF
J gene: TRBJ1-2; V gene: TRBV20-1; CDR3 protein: SATTGFIYGYT
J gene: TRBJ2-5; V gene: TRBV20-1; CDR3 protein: SAPLWASGGETQY
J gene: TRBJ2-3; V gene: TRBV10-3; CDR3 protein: AMGSGSGGTDTQY
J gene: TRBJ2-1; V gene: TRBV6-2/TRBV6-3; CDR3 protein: ASRLAGGGGF
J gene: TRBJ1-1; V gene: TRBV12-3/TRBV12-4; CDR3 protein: ASSIRGENTEAF
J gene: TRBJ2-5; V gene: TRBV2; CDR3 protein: ASTGEKTQY
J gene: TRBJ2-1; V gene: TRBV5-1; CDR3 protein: ASSSTSGRYNEQF